The 27 T cell receptor beta chains listed next were all sequenced from one sample in a study of T-cell memory formation after mild COVID-19 (dated by TCRdb to about 2021). Library preparation was by 5' RACE. The data were produced on an Illumina NovaSeq 6000. The raw public data were reprocessed by TCRdb itself: fastp quality trimming at Q25, MiXCR clonotype calling, in-frame beta chains only. Records with the same CDR3 protein are collapsed into one entry carrying the most frequent genes and DNA. The sample has about 270,000 distinct CDR3 sequences on record, over 15% of them singletons. The ten largest clonotypes hold roughly a fifth of the sample. Specimen: PBMCs or a T cell subset sorted from them (not recorded which). Receptors were obtained from a man between 18 and 35 years old who had mild COVID-19 (a few samples of this study predate the infection). The sample titles of this study are shuffled in the database, so cell type and time point are left out; the donor was told from shared clones.

The chain joins TRBV7-9 to TRBJ2-5; 13 positions agree with TRBD2. The CDR3 has 16 residues. V gave up 5 bases and J gave up 2 bases; unmatched junction bases: 5. CDR1 SEHNR and CDR2 FQNEAQ come from the germline V gene (reference sequence). The CDR3: CASSPRTSGGQETQYF. CDR3 nucleotide sequence: TGTGCCAGCAGCCCACGGACTAGCGGGGGACAAGAGACCCAGTACTTC. Based on the CDR3 plus reference TRBV7-9 and TRBJ2-5, the full variable domain is DTGVSQNPRHKITKRGQNVTFRCDPISEHNRLYWYRQTLGQGPEFLTYFQNEAQLEKSRLLSDRFSAERPKGSFSTLEIQRTEQGDSAMYLCASSPRTSGGQETQYFGPGTRLLVL.

The chain joins TRBV2 to TRBJ1-5, with no clear D. Germline lookup yields CDR1 SNHLY and CDR2 FYNNEI. The CDR3 totals 11 residues. Trimming left V 3 bases short and J 8 bases short, with 5 bases between. CDR3 sequence: CASSENEPQHF. Here the CDR3 DNA reads TGTGCCAGCAGTGAGAACGAGCCCCAGCATTTT.

Only a few counts were recorded for this clonotype. The chain joins TRBV20-1 to TRBJ2-3, with D unclear. Per the germline V gene, CDR1 is DFQATT and CDR2 is SNEGSKA (reference sequence). The V gene lost 5 bases and the J gene lost 6 bases, with 9 bases spanning the gap. The CDR3 consists of 11 residues. The CDR3 reads CSAPLGDTQYF. Written as DNA, the CDR3 is TGCAGTGCTCCACTGGGGGATACGCAGTATTTT.

This chain connects TRBV5-1 to TRBJ2-5, with 8 bases lining up with TRBD1. The CDR3 sequence is 16 residues long. J was trimmed by 1 base and V by 2 bases; bases with no gene match: 7. Looked up from germline, CDR1 is SGHRS and CDR2 is YFSETQ. CDR3 protein: CASSFFGTGTQETQYF. DNA for the CDR3: TGCGCCAGCAGCTTTTTCGGGACAGGCACCCAAGAGACCCAGTACTTC. Based on the CDR3 plus reference TRBV5-1 and TRBJ2-5, the full variable domain is KAGVTQTPRYLIKTRGQQVTLSCSPISGHRSVSWYQQTPGQGLQFLFEYFSETQRNKGNFPGRFSGRQFSNSRSEMNVSTLELGDSALYLCASSFFGTGTQETQYFGPGTRLLVL.

This clonotype was recorded a few times. The chain recombines TRBV29-1 with TRBJ2-7, with D tentatively TRBD1 or TRBD2 (5 bases each). The germline V and J ends were trimmed by 5 bases and 4 bases, with 9 bases remaining between them. From germline, CDR1 is SQVTM and CDR2 ANQGSEA. The CDR3 contains 11 residues. The CDR3 nucleotides read TGCAGCGTTCGGGGCCTTTACGAGCAGTACTTC. Protein sequence: CSVRGLYEQYF.

The chain joins TRBV24-1 to TRBJ2-3; D unresolved. The germline V and J ends were trimmed by 3 bases and 5 bases, with 8 bases remaining between them. The CDR3 consists of 13 residues. Germline V gives CDR1 KGHDR, CDR2 SFDVKD. The CDR3 bases are TGTGCCACCAGTGATACCTGGGGAGATACGCAGTATTTT. Its translation is CATSDTWGDTQYF.

This clonotype was seen repeatedly, ten times or more. This chain links TRBV7-2 with TRBJ2-3, with 10 nucleotides matching TRBD2. The length of the CDR3 is 14 residues. Per germline, CDR1 SGHTA and CDR2 FQGNSA. V lost 2 bases, J lost 6 bases, and 2 bases stayed unmatched. CDR3 region: CASSLNSGGDTQYF. CDR3 DNA sequence: TGTGCCAGCAGCTTAAATAGCGGGGGGGATACGCAGTATTTT.

This chain uses TRBV7-6 with TRBJ2-1; 10 bases are shared with TRBD1. J lost 9 bases, V lost 0 bases, and 5 bases had no gene match. This CDR3 has 15 residues. Germline lookup yields CDR1 SGHVS and CDR2 FNYEAQ. CDR3 loop: CASSLAGQGVGEQFF. CDR3 DNA: TGTGCCAGCAGCTTAGCAGGACAGGGGGTGGGTGAGCAGTTCTTC.

The chain employs TRBV20-1 and TRBJ2-5; 7 nucleotides align to TRBD1. The ends lost 6 bases at V and 5 bases at J; junction bases unmatched: 12. CDR3 length equals 14 residues. Germline V gives CDR1 DFQATT, CDR2 SNEGSKA (reference sequence). Here the CDR3 DNA reads TGCAGTGCGCCCAACAGGGGTCTGACGGAGACCCAGTACTTC. It translates to CSAPNRGLTETQYF.

This clonotype was seen many times. V is TRBV7-9 and J is TRBJ2-3; a weak D match, TRBD1 (6 bases). V lost 1 base and J 1 base, leaving 6 bases between the germline ends. CDR1 is SEHNR, CDR2 FQNEAQ, per germline (reference sequence). The CDR3 loop spans 14 amino acids. The CDR3 coding sequence is TGTGCCAGCAGCTTAGAGGGGGGCACAGATACGCAGTATTTT. Protein sequence: CASSLEGGTDTQYF.

This chain connects TRBV10-3 to TRBJ2-3; 13 bases line up with TRBD2. CDR3 length: 18 amino acids. Germline assignment: CDR1 ENHRY and CDR2 SYGVKD. V dropped 10 bases and J dropped 8; count of bases not matched to a gene: 21. CDR3 DNA: TGTGCCACCCAGGGCACTAGCGGGGGGGAAAGTCCAGGAGTTACGCAGTATTTT. It translates to CATQGTSGGESPGVTQYF.

The CDR3 protein is CSAPLGEKLFF. The CDR3 nucleotides are TGCAGTGCTCCACTCGGGGAAAAACTGTTTTTT. V gene TRBV20-1 combines with J gene TRBJ1-4; D remains unclear. There are 11 residues in the CDR3. V lost 5 bases, J lost 8 bases, and 9 bases lay in between. Germline CDR1 DFQATT, CDR2 SNEGSKA (reference sequence).

The rearrangement joins TRBV7-8 to TRBJ2-5; possibly TRBD2 for D (6 bases). The germline V gene encodes CDR1 SGHVS and CDR2 FQNEAQ. This CDR3 is built from 15 residues. Trimming removed 0 bases at V and 4 bases at J, with 12 bases between. CDR3 DNA sequence: TGTGCCAGCAGCTTAGCTGGGGGGAACCGAGAGACCCAGTACTTC. This translates into CASSLAGGNRETQYF. Together with reference TRBV7-8 and TRBJ2-5, the CDR3 gives the full variable domain: GAGVSQSPRYKVAKRGQDVALRCDPISGHVSLFWYQQALGQGPEFLTYFQNEAQLDKSGLPSDRFFAERPEGSVSTLKIQRTQQEDSAVYLCASSLAGGNRETQYFGPGTRLLVL.

This clonotype was seen more than once but under ten times. The V gene is TRBV6-1, the J gene TRBJ2-2; D is possibly TRBD1 (6 bases). The CDR3 totals 14 residues. The germline V and J ends were trimmed by 5 bases and 4 bases, with 11 bases remaining between them. Per the germline V gene, CDR1 is MNHNS and CDR2 is SASEGT. For the CDR3, the DNA is TGTGCCAGCAGTCCGACAGGAAGCACCGGGGAGCTGTTTTTT. This encodes CASSPTGSTGELFF.

The V call is TRBV12-3 or TRBV12-4, the J call TRBJ1-4, with TRBD1 identical over 8 bases. The CDR3 contains 14 residues. The V segment lost 7 bases and the J segment 3 bases; nucleotides outside the gene matches: 4. The CDR3 spells CASTRDRSNEKLFF. CDR3 DNA sequence: TGTGCCAGCACCCGGGACAGGTCTAATGAAAAACTGTTTTTT.

This clonotype occurred a few times. The rearrangement links TRBV5-6 to TRBJ2-2; D not certain. Germline V CDR1 and CDR2: SGHDT, YYEEEE. Trimming removed 0 bases at V and 1 base at J, with 10 bases between. This CDR3 has 16 residues. Here the CDR3 reads CASSLATLQNTGELFF. The CDR3 nucleotides are TGTGCCAGCAGCTTGGCCACGCTACAGAACACCGGGGAGCTGTTTTTT.

Note on this clonotype: Germline is not matched at one junction end, which may reflect a read error. The gene calls are TRBV4-1 and TRBJ1-6; TRBD1 aligns across 9 bases. The CDR3 runs 16 residues. Per the germline V gene, CDR1 is MGHRA and CDR2 is YSYEKL. This chain's CDR3 is CASTQPRTGVNSPLHF. CDR3 coding DNA: TGCGCCAGCACCCAACCAAGGACAGGGGTTAATTCACCCCTCCACTTT.

Only a few counts were recorded for this clonotype. The rearrangement joins TRBV7-6 to TRBJ1-2, with 9 nucleotides matching TRBD1. The CDR3 has 15 residues. Germline lookup yields CDR1 SGHVS and CDR2 FNYEAQ. Losses at the gene ends were 6 bases for V and 0 bases for J; bases not matched to a gene: 5. The DNA for the CDR3 is TGTGCCAGCAGTCTTACAGGGGGCCCTAACTATGGCTACACCTTC. Translated, it gives CASSLTGGPNYGYTF.

This chain joins TRBV20-1 and TRBJ2-2, with 14 bases identical to TRBD2. Germline V gives CDR1 DFQATT, CDR2 SNEGSKA (reference sequence). V dropped 5 bases and J dropped 7; count of bases not matched to a gene: 12. CDR3 length equals 17 residues. This CDR3 reads CSAGGLAGGSGVGELFF. CDR3 DNA: TGCAGTGCTGGCGGACTAGCGGGGGGCTCCGGGGTCGGGGAGCTGTTTTTT.

The chain combines TRBV4-1 with TRBJ2-3; 9 nucleotides agree with TRBD2. The ends lost 3 bases at V and 2 bases at J; junction bases unmatched: 6. The CDR3 runs to 16 residues. Per the germline V gene, CDR1 is MGHRA and CDR2 is YSYEKL. The CDR3 region is CASSQRAGGPTDTQYF. CDR3 in DNA: TGCGCCAGCAGCCAGCGAGCGGGGGGCCCCACAGATACGCAGTATTTT.

In its sample, this clonotype was seen many times. The V call is TRBV18, the J call TRBJ1-6; TRBD1 matches at 10 bases. The J segment lost 8 bases and the V segment lost 2 bases, leaving 3 bases of the junction unmatched. The CDR3 loop spans 15 amino acids. Germline values: CDR1 KGHSH, CDR2 LQKENI. The CDR3: CASSPETGGDSPLHF. DNA of the CDR3: TGTGCCAGCTCACCAGAGACAGGGGGCGATTCACCCCTCCACTTT.

The rearrangement links TRBV11-2 to TRBJ1-3, with 7 bases matching TRBD1. The ends lost 3 bases at V and 3 bases at J; junction bases unmatched: 11. Germline CDR1 reads SGHAT; CDR2 reads FQNNGV. This CDR3 is built from 17 residues. The DNA for the CDR3 is TGTGCCAGCAGCTTCCTGGCAGGGGGAATTGGTGGAAACACCATATATTTT. As protein: CASSFLAGGIGGNTIYF.

This clonotype was counted a single time. J is TRBJ2-7 and V is TRBV7-2, with D maybe TRBD2 (6 bases). V was clipped by 5 bases and J by 7 bases, with 21 bases between them. The CDR3 runs to 15 residues. CDR1 is SGHTA and CDR2 is FQGNSA in the germline V gene. CDR3 loop: CASSRGTPLLGEQYF. The DNA of the CDR3 is TGTGCCAGCAGCCGCGGGACTCCCCTATTAGGGGAGCAGTACTTC.

This clonotype was recorded a few times. This sequence joins TRBV7-2 and TRBJ2-7; no reliable D call. Germline-derived CDR1 and CDR2 are SGHTA and FQGNSA. The V and J ends lost 1 base and 5 bases respectively, with 9 bases between them. This CDR3 comprises 13 residues. CDR3 nucleotides: TGTGCCAGCAGCTTAGACGGAGTCCACGAGCAGTACTTC. This sequence encodes CASSLDGVHEQYF.

The table lists this clonotype with a few counts. The CDR3 DNA is TGTGCCAGCAGCTTGGCGTCAGGGACAGCCTCTTCCTACGAGCAGTACTTC. Encoded protein: CASSLASGTASSYEQYF. The chain couples TRBV5-5 to TRBJ2-7; TRBD1 agrees at 7 bases. Germline V CDR1 and CDR2: SGHKS, YYEKEE (reference sequence). The junction had 10 bases not matched to a gene; V was cut back by 0 bases and J by 1 base. This CDR3 has 17 amino acids.

This clonotype was observed a few times. The chain employs TRBV7-7 and TRBJ2-1; 9 nucleotides line up with TRBD1. Trimming took 1 base from V and 10 from J; bases not matched to a gene: 5. The CDR3 has 14 amino acids. Germline CDR1 SSHAT, CDR2 FNYEAQ (reference sequence). For the CDR3, the DNA is TGTGCCAGCAGCTTAGGGACAGGGGATTGGGAGCAGTTCTTC. It yields the protein CASSLGTGDWEQFF. Variable domain in full (rest from reference TRBV7-7 and TRBJ2-1): GAGVSQSPRYKVTKRGQDVTLRCDPISSHATLYWYQQALGQGPEFLTYFNYEAQPDKSGLPSDRFSAERPEGSISTLTIQRTEQRDSAMYRCASSLGTGDWEQFFGPGTRLTVL.

This clonotype showed up just once. The CDR3 DNA reads as TGTGCCAGCAGCTTGAGACTAGCGGGGTACCTTCTTAGCTCCTACAATGAGCAGTTCTTC. It yields the protein CASSLRLAGYLLSSYNEQFF. The rearrangement uses TRBV7-2 and TRBJ2-1; 11 positions match TRBD2. Trimming at V came to 3 bases and at J to 0 bases, leaving 13 bases not matched to a gene. The germline CDR1 and CDR2 sequences are SGHTA and FQGNSA. The CDR3 spans 20 residues.